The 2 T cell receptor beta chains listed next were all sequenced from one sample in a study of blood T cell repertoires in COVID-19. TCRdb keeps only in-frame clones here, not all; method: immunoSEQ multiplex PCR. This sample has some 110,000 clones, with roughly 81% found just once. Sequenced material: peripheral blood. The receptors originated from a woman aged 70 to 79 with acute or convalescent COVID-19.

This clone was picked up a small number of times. This chain's CDR3 is CASTLAPPNSPLHF. CDR3 DNA: TGTGCCTCCACATTGGCTCCGCCGAATTCACCCCTCCACTTT. The rearrangement links TRBV6-5 to TRBJ1-6, with D unclear. The V and J ends lost 11 bases and 7 bases respectively, with 18 bases between them. CDR3 length equals 14 residues. Germline CDR1 reads MNHEY; CDR2 reads SVGAGI.

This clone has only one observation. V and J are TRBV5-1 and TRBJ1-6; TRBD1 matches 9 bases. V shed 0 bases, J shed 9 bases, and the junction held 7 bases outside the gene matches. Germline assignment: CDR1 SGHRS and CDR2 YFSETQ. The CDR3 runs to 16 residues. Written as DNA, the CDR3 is TGCGCCAGCAGCTTGGATTATACAGGGGGCGCTTCACCCCTCCACTTT. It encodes CASSLDYTGGASPLHF.